The 10 T cell receptor beta chains listed next were all sequenced from one sample in a study of blood T cell repertoires in COVID-19. Using immunoSEQ multiplex PCR, the repertoire was profiled, and TCRdb retains in-frame clones only, with some absent. Among roughly 100,000 clones listed, 71% were seen once. Source material: peripheral blood. The origin of the receptors is a human donor with acute or convalescent COVID-19. The donor label of this sample is uncertain.

The chain is built from TRBV21-1 and TRBJ2-7; the D call TRBD1 from the table was never checked on the DNA. TRBV21-1 is a pseudogene locus. CDR3 length: 14 residues. The CDR3: CASREGQPRGEQYV. Here the CDR3 DNA reads TGTGCCAGCAGGGAGGGACAGCCAAGGGGCGAGCAGTACGTC.

The gene calls are TRBV19 and TRBJ2-5; D possibly corresponds to TRBD1 (6 bases). Germline V gene data show CDR1 as LNHDA and CDR2 as SQIVND (reference sequence). The V and J ends lost 3 bases and 3 bases respectively, with 11 bases between them. CDR3 size: 14 residues. The CDR3 loop reads CASSIGGRKETQYF. The CDR3 bases are TGTGCCAGTAGTATTGGGGGCAGAAAAGAGACCCAGTACTTC.

V gene TRBV5-5 combines with J gene TRBJ1-5, with TRBD1 matching over 9 bases. The CDR3 runs 19 residues. V was pared by 2 bases and J by 3 bases, with 15 bases of the junction left unmatched. Germline-derived CDR1 and CDR2 are SGHKS and YYEKEE (reference sequence). The CDR3 protein is CASSLYQVPGQGNNQPQHF. Here the CDR3 DNA reads TGTGCCAGCAGCTTATACCAGGTCCCGGGACAGGGAAACAATCAGCCCCAGCATTTT.

The V call is TRBV18, the J call TRBJ1-1; a possible D gene is TRBD1 (5 bases). Trimming stripped 5 bases from V and 3 bases from J, with 10 bases between. CDR3 size: 13 residues. Germline loops: CDR1 KGHSH, CDR2 LQKENI. DNA of the CDR3: TGTGCCAGCTCAAAACAGGCGGACACTGAAGCTTTCTTT. This translates into CASSKQADTEAFF. The whole variable domain, filled in from reference TRBV18 and TRBJ1-1, reads NAGVMQNPRHLVRRRGQEARLRCSPMKGHSHVYWYRQLPEEGLKFMVYLQKENIIDESGMPKERFSAEFPKEGPSILRIQQVVRGDSAAYFCASSKQADTEAFFGQGTRLTVV.

This clone was picked up one time. J is TRBJ2-3 and V is TRBV2; D uncertain. V was trimmed by 7 bases and J by 2 bases, leaving 7 bases between them. The germline gives CDR1 SNHLY, CDR2 FYNNEI. The CDR3 contains 12 residues. Written as DNA, the CDR3 is TGTGCCAGCAACGGTGACACAGATACGCAGTATTTT. It is translated as CASNGDTDTQYF.

The J gene is TRBJ2-3, the V gene TRBV6-4, with D maybe TRBD1 (6 bases). The CDR3 covers 13 residues. Trimming took 6 bases from V and 6 from J, leaving 13 bases between them. Germline V lookup: CDR1 MRHNA, CDR2 SNTAGT. Here the CDR3 DNA reads TGTGCCAGCAGCCAGGGGAGTTCCGATACGCAGTATTTT. Translation: CASSQGSSDTQYF.

The V gene is TRBV18, the J gene TRBJ1-4; TRBD1 aligns across 8 bases. The CDR3 sequence is 17 residues long. J lost 2 bases, V lost 3 bases, and 8 bases had no gene match. In germline, CDR1 is KGHSH, CDR2 LQKENI. For the CDR3, the DNA is TGTGCCAGCTCACCTTGCGGGACAGGTAAGACTAATGAAAAACTGTTTTTT. Translation: CASSPCGTGKTNEKLFF.

This chain uses TRBV27 with TRBJ1-1; maybe TRBD1 (5 bases). Trimming left V 6 bases short and J 2 bases short, with 7 bases between. CDR3 length equals 12 residues. From germline, CDR1 is MNHEY and CDR2 SMNVEV (reference sequence). The CDR3 sequence is CASSGGNTEAFF. CDR3 nucleotides: TGTGCCAGCAGCGGGGGAAACACTGAAGCTTTCTTT.

The gene calls are TRBV6-1 and TRBJ2-2; D might be TRBD1 (6 bases). CDR3 size: 16 residues. Trimming took 2 bases from V and 1 from J, leaving 11 bases between them. The germline gives CDR1 MNHNS, CDR2 SASEGT. Here the CDR3 reads CASSEILRGNTGELFF. Here the CDR3 DNA reads TGTGCCAGCAGTGAAATCCTCAGGGGGAACACCGGGGAGCTGTTTTTT.

A remark on this clone: Just one base apart from a much larger clone, this may be a read error. This chain joins TRBV4-2 and TRBJ2-3; 7 bases fit TRBD1. Germline CDR1 LGHNA, CDR2 YNFKEQ. V dropped 2 bases and J dropped 5; count of bases not matched to a gene: 4. CDR3 length: 14 amino acids. The CDR3 DNA is TGTGCCAGCAGCCAAAAGACAGGGCAAGATACGCAGTATTTT. Protein product: CASSQKTGQDTQYF.